This TCR beta chain stems from a study of OX40 agonist ivuxolimab in advanced cancers. For the study in its entirety: Ivuxolimab, which targeted the costimulatory receptor OX40 (CD134), was an agonistic, fully human IgG2 monoclonal antibody. Intravenous ivuxolimab was administered to patients every 2 weeks at six dose levels: 0.01, 0.1, 0.3, 1.5, 3 and 10 mg/kg. Of the roughly 52 patients in dose escalation, about 20 had hepatocellular carcinoma, some 15 had melanoma, 9 had renal cell carcinoma and 9 had head and neck cancer. A male proportion of about 79% and a mean age of around 60 years, ranging from 23 to 79, were recorded for the dose-escalation cohort. Prior anti-PD-1, anti-PD-L1 or anti-CTLA-4 therapy was permitted, and checkpoint inhibitors had been received by less than 45% of dose-escalation patients. Partial responses occurred in three dose-escalation patients, of whom one had hepatocellular carcinoma and two had cutaneous melanoma. The point of sequencing TCRbeta in the periphery was to test whether ivuxolimab changed TCR sequence diversity and drove clonal T-cell expansion. The paper describes the monotherapy dose-escalation part (N = 52 patients) of the phase I trial of ivuxolimab.

Genomic DNA was isolated from the sorted cells so that the TCRbeta CDR3 region could be sequenced. The immunoSEQ Assay was used to sequence the TCRbeta CDR3 regions. TCRdb limited this immuneACCESS table to in-frame rearrangements with V and J called. A share of clones is missing; checked studies link under half to unresolved V genes, and the rest is unexplained. The sample contains around 67,000 clones, approximately 90% of them found a single time. The ten top clones hold less than 2.5% of the sample. The CDR3 contains 16 residues, cysteine and phenylalanine counted. The read is trimmed to its CDR3 DNA, 48 bases read in frame from base 1. Trimming accounts for 1 base at V and 7 bases at J, while the number of junction bases matched to no gene is 12. In the germline V gene, CDR1 corresponds to SGHVS and CDR2 to FQNEAQ. Remarks on this clone: Its binding antigen is unknown. No base-level quality is on record; no much larger clone is a single base apart.

Patients with autoimmune disease history or receiving systemic immunosuppression were excluded from the trial. Peripheral blood for TCR sequencing was drawn from every dose cohort at baseline, at cycle 4 day 1 and at cycle 7 day 1. The samples were drawn from a first-in-human, open-label, multicenter phase I dose-escalation trial of ivuxolimab. Adults with locally advanced or metastatic melanoma, renal cell carcinoma, hepatocellular carcinoma or head and neck squamous cell carcinoma were enrolled in the trial. Before TCR sequencing, CD4+ and CD8+ T cells were separately sorted from peripheral blood. Paper-wide results and their limitations: In partial responders in the 0.1-3.0 mg/kg groups, normalized peripheral clonal expansion was found to be among the lowest, especially among CD8+ T cells. At doses of 0.1 to 3.0 mg/kg, clonal expansion of both CD4+ and CD8+ T cells in blood was seen between baseline and week 6. Which antigens the clonally expanded peripheral T cells were specific for was not determined. Low levels of normalized T-cell clonal expansion were also shown by some nonresponding patients. After ivuxolimab, more expanded clones were found on average in CD8+ T cells than in CD4+ T cells.

The chain is assembled from TRBV7-8 and TRBJ1-2, and TRBD1 matches 7 of the central bases. The receptor was derived from an adult with an advanced solid tumor such as melanoma, head and neck, liver or kidney cancer. Specimen: CD4+ or CD8+ T cells sorted from blood, collected in a trial of the OX40 agonist ivuxolimab. The CDR3 region has the sequence CASSLGRSRGLFGYTF. The bases are TGTGCCAGCAGCTTAGGGCGAAGCAGGGGGTTATTTGGCTACACCTTC.